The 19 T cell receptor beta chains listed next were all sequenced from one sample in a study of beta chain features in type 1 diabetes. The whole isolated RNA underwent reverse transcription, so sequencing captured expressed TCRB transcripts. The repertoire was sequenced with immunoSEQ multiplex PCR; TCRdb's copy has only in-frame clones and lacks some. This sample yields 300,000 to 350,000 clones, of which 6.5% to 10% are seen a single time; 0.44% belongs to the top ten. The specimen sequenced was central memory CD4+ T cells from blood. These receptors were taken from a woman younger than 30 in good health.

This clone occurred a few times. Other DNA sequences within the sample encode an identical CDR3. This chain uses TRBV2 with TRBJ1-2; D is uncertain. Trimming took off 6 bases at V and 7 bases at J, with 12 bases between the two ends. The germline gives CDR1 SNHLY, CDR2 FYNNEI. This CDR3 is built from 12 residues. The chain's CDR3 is CASRVGTTGYTF. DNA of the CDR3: TGTGCCAGCAGGGTGGGCACAACTGGCTACACCTTC.

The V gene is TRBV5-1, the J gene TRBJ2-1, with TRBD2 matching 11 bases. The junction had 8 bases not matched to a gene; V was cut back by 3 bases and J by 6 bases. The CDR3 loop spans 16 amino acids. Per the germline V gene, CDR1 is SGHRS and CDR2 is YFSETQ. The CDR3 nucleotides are TGCGCCAGCAGCTGGGATAGCGGGAGGGCCTCCAATGAGCAGTTCTTC. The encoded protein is CASSWDSGRASNEQFF.

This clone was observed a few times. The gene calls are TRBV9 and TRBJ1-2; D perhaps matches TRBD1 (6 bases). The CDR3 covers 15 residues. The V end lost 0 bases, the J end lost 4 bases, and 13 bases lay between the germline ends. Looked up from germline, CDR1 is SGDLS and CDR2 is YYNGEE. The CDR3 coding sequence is TGTGCCAGCAGCGTAGGACAAGGGGGGTCCTATGGCTACACCTTC. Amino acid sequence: CASSVGQGGSYGYTF.

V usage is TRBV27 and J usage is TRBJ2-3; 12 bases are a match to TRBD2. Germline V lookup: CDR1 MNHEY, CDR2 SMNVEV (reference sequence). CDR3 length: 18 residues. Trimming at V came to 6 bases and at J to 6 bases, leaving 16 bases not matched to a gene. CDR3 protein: CASRLVLAGGQGRDTQYF. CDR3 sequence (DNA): TGTGCCAGCAGATTAGTCCTAGCGGGAGGGCAAGGTCGCGATACGCAGTATTTT.

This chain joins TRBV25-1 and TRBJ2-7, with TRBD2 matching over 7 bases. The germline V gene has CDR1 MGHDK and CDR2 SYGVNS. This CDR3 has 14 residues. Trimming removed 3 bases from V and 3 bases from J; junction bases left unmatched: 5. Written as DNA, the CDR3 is TGTGCCAGCAGTGACGGGGGGACGTACTACGAGCAGTACTTC. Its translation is CASSDGGTYYEQYF.

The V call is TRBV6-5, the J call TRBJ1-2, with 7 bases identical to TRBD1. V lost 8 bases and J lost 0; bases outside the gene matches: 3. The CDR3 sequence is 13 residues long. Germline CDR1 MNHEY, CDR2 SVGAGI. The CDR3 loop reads CASWTGANYGYTF. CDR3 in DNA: TGTGCCAGCTGGACAGGAGCTAACTATGGCTACACCTTC.

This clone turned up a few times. CDR3: CATSIQLQRGEAFF. The CDR3 nucleotides read TGTGCCACCAGCATCCAATTACAGAGGGGTGAAGCTTTCTTT. The chain carries TRBV15 and TRBJ1-1, with D possibly TRBD1 on 5 matching bases. Trimming removed 4 bases from V and 7 bases from J, with 16 bases in between. Germline V CDR1 and CDR2: LNHNV, YYDKDF (reference sequence). The CDR3 covers 14 residues.

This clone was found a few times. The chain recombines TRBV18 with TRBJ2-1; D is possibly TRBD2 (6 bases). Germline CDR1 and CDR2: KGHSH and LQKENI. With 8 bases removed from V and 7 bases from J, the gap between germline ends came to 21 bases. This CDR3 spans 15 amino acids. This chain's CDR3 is CASAEAAGKVNEQFF. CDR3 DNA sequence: TGTGCCAGCGCTGAGGCGGCGGGAAAGGTTAATGAGCAGTTCTTC.

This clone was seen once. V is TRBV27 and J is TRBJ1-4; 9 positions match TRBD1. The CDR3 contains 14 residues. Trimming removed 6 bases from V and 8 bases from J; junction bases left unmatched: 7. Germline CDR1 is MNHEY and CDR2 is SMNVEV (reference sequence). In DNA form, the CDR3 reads TGTGCCAGCAGGGATACAGGGGGCTTCGAAAAACTGTTTTTT. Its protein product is CASRDTGGFEKLFF.

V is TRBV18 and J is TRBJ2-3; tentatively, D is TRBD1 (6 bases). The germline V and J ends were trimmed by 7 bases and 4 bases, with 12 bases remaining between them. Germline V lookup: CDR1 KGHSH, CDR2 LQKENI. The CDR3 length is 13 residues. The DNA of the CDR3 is TGTGCCAGCTGCGACAGGCGGGCAGATACGCAGTATTTT. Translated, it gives CASCDRRADTQYF.

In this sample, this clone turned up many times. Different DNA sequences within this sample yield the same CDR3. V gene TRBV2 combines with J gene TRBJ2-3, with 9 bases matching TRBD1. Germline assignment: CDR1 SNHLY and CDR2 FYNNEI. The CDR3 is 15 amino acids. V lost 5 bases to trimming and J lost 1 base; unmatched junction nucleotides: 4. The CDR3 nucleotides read TGTGCCAGCAGTTCCCGGACAGGGGGCACAGATACGCAGTATTTT. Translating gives CASSSRTGGTDTQYF.

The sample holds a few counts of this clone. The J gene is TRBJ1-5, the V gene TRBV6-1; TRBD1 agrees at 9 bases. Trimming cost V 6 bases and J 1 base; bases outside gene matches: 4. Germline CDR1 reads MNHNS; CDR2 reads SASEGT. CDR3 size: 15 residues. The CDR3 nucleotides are TGTGCCAGCAGAGTGGGACAGGGCAGCAATCAGCCCCAGCATTTT. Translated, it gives CASRVGQGSNQPQHF.

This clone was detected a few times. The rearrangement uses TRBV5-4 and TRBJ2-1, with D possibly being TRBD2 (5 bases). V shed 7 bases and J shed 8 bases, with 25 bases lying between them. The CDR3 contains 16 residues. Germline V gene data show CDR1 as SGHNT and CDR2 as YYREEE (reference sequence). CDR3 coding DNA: TGTGCCAGCTACCCAGCGGCGTCGGCCGGTTCGGATGAGCAGTTCTTC. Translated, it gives CASYPAASAGSDEQFF.

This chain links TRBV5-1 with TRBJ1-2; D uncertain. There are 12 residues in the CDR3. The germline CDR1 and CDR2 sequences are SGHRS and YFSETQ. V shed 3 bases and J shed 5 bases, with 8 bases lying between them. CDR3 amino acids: CASSSVGYGYTF. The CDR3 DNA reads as TGCGCCAGCAGCTCGGTGGGTTATGGCTACACCTTC.

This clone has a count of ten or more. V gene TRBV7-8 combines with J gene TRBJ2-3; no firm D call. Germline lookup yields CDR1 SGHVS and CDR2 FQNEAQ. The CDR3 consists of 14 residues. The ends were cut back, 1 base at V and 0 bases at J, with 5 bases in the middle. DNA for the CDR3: TGTGCCAGCAGCTTAGTTGATAGCACAGATACGCAGTATTTT. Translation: CASSLVDSTDTQYF.

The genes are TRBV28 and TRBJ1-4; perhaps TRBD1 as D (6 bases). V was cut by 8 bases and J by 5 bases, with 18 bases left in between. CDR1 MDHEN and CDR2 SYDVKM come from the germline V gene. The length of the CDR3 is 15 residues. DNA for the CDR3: TGTGCCAGCGCCGGGACAAGTCATTACAATGAAAAACTGTTTTTT. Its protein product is CASAGTSHYNEKLFF. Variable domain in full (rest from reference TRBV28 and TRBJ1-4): DVKVTQSSRYLVKRTGEKVFLECVQDMDHENMFWYRQDPGLGLRLIYFSYDVKMKEKGDIPEGYSVSREKKERFSLILESASTNQTSMYLCASAGTSHYNEKLFFGSGTQLSVL.

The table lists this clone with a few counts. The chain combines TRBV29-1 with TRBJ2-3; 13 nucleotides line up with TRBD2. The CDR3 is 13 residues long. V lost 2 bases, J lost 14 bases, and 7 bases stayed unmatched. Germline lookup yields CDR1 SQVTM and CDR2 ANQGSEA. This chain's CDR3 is CSVERETSGRMYF. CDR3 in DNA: TGCAGCGTTGAAAGGGAGACTAGCGGGAGGATGTATTTT.

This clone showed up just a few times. The CDR3 DNA is TGTGCCAGCAGTGAAACAGGGGGAAGGAACAATGAGCAGTTCTTC. This encodes CASSETGGRNNEQFF. The V and J genes are TRBV2 and TRBJ2-1; 8 nucleotides agree with TRBD1. Germline V gives CDR1 SNHLY, CDR2 FYNNEI. V was clipped by 2 bases and J by 5 bases; unmatched bases: 5. This CDR3 is 15 amino acids long.

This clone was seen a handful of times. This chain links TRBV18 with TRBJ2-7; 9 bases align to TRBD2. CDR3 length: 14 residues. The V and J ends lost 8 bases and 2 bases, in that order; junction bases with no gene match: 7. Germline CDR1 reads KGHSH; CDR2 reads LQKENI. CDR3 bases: TGTGCCAGCCTTAGCGGGAGTACCCCCTACGAGCAGTACTTC. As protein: CASLSGSTPYEQYF.